This T cell receptor (beta chain) is from a study of control samples from healthy donors and cancer patients. CDR1 is SEHNR, CDR2 FQNEAQ, per germline (reference sequence). The length of the CDR3 is 17 residues. Trimming at V came to 4 bases and at J to 0 bases, leaving 6 bases not matched to a gene. This clone was counted a single time. This table comes from immunoSEQ multiplex PCR, and its TCRdb copy is limited to in-frame clones, with some not included. The sample carries over 150,000 clones, approximately 93% recorded once. This TCR was recovered from a man in his forties or fifties in good health. V gene TRBV7-9 combines with J gene TRBJ2-3, with 11 nucleotides matching TRBD2. The specimen sequenced was blood. The CDR3 is CASSSRLAGLSTDTQYF. CDR3 DNA sequence: TGTGCCAGCAGCTCCCGACTAGCGGGGCTAAGCACAGATACGCAGTATTTT.